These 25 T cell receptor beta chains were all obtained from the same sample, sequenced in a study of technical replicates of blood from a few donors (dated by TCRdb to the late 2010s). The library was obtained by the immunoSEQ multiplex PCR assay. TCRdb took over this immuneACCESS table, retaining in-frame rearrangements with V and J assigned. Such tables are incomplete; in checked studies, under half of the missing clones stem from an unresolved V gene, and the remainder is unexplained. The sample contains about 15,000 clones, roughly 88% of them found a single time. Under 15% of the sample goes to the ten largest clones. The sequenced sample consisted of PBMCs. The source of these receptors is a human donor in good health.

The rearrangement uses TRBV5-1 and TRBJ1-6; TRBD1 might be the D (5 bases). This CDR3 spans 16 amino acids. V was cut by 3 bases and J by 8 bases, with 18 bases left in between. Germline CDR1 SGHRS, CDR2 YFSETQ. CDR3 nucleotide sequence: TGCGCCAGCAGCTCAACAGGTGAAGTTTGGGATTCACCCCTCCACTTT. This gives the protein CASSSTGEVWDSPLHF.

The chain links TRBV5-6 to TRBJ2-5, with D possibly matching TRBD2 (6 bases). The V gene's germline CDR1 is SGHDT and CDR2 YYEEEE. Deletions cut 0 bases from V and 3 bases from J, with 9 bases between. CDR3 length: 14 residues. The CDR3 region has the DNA TGTGCCAGCAGCTTGGCCTGGGAGGAAGAGACCCAGTACTTC. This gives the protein CASSLAWEEETQYF.

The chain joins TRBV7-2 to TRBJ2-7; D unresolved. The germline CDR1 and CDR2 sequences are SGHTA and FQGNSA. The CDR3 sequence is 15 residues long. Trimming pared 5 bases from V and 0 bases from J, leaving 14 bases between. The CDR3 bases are TGTGCCAGCAGCGTCGGTCGGTTGCGCTCCTACGAGCAGTACTTC. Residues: CASSVGRLRSYEQYF.

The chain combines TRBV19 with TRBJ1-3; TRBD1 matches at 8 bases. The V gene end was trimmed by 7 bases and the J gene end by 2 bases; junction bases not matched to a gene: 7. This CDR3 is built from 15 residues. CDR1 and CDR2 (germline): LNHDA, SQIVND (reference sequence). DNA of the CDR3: TGTGCCAGTATGCAGGGGGCGCAAGCTGGAAACACCATATATTTT. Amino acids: CASMQGAQAGNTIYF.

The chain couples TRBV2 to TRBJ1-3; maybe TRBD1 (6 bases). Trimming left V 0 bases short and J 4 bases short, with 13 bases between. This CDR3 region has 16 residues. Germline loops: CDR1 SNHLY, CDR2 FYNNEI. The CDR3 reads CASSEATQGAGNTIYF. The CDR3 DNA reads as TGTGCCAGCAGTGAAGCGACACAGGGTGCCGGAAACACCATATATTTT.

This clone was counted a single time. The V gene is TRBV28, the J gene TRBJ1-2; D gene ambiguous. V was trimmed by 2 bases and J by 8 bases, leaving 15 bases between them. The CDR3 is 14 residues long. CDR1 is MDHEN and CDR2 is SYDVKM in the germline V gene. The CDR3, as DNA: TGTGCCAGCAGTTTAACCGGAGCGATTTGGGGCTACACCTTC. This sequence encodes CASSLTGAIWGYTF.

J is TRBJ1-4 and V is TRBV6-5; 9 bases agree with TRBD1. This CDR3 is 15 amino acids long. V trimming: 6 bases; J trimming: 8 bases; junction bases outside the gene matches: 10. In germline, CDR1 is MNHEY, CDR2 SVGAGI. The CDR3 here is CASRTTGTGNEKLFF. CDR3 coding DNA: TGTGCCAGCAGAACAACCGGGACAGGGAACGAAAAACTGTTTTTT.

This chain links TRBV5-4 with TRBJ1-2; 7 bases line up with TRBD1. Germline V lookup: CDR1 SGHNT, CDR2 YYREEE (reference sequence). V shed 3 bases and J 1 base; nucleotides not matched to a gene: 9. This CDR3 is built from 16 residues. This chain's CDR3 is CASSSEQGSGNYGYTF. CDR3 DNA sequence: TGTGCCAGCAGCTCGGAACAGGGGTCGGGTAACTATGGCTACACCTTC.

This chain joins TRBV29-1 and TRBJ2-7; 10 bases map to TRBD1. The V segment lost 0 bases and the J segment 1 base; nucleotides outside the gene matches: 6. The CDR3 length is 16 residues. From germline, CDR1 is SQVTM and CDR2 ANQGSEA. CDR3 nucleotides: TGCAGCGTTGAAGAGAAGACAGGGGGCATTTCCTACGAGCAGTACTTC. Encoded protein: CSVEEKTGGISYEQYF.

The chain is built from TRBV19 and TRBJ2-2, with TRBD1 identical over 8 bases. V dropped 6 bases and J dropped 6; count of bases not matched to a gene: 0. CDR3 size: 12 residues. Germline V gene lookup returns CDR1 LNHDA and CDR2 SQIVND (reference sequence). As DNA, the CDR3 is TGTGCCAGTAGGGACAGGGCCGGGGAGCTGTTTTTT. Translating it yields CASRDRAGELFF.

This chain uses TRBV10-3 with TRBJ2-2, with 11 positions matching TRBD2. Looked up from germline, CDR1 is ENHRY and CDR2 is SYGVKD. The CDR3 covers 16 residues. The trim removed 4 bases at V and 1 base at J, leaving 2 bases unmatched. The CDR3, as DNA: TGTGCCATCAGTGGACTAGCGGGGCTGAACACCGGGGAGCTGTTTTTT. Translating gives CAISGLAGLNTGELFF.

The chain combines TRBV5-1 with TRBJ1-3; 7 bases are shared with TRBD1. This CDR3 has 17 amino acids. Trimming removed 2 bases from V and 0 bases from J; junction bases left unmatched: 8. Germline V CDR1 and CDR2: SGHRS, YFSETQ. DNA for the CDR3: TGCGCCAGCAGCTTCGGTGGCAGGGGGGACTCTGGAAACACCATATATTTT. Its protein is CASSFGGRGDSGNTIYF.

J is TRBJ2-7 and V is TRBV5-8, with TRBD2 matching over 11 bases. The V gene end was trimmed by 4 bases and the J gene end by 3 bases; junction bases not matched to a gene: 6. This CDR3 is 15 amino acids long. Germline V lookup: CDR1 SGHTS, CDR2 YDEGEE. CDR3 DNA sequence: TGTGCCAGCAGCGACCGGACTAGCGGGTACTACGAGCAGTACTTC. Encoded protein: CASSDRTSGYYEQYF.

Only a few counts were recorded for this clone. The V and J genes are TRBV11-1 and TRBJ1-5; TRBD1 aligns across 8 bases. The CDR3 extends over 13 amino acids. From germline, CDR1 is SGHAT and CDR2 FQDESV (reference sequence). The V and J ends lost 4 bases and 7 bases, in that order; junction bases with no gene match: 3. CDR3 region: CASSSDRDQPQHF. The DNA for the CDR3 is TGTGCCAGCAGCTCGGACAGGGACCAGCCCCAGCATTTT.

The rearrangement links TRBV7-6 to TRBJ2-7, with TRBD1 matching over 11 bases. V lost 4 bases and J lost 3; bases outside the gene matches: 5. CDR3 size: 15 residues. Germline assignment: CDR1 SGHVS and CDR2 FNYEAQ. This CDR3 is CASSSKGQGVYEQYF. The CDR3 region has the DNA TGTGCCAGCAGCTCCAAGGGACAGGGGGTCTACGAGCAGTACTTC. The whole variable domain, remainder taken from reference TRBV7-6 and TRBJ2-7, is GAGVSQSPRYKVTKRGQDVALRCDPISGHVSLYWYRQALGQGPEFLTYFNYEAQQDKSGLPNDRFSAERPEGSISTLTIQRTEQRDSAMYRCASSSKGQGVYEQYFGPGTRLTVT.

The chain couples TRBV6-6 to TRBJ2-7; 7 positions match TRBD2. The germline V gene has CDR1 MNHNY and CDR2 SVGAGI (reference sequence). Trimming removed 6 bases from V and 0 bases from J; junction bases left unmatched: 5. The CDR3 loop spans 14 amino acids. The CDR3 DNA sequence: TGTGCCAGCAGGAGTGGGGGGGTCTCCTACGAGCAGTACTTC. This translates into CASRSGGVSYEQYF.

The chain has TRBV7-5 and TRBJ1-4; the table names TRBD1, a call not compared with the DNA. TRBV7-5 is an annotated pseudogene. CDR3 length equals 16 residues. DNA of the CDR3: TGTGTCAGAAGCTTAGAAAGGGGAATGGCTAATGAAAAACTGTTTTTT. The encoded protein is CVRSLERGMANEKLFF.

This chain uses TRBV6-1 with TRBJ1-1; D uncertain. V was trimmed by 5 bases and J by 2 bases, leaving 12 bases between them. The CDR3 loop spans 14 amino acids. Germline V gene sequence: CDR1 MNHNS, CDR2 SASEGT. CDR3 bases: TGTGCCAGCAGTACCTTCACAGACAACACTGAAGCTTTCTTT. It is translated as CASSTFTDNTEAFF.

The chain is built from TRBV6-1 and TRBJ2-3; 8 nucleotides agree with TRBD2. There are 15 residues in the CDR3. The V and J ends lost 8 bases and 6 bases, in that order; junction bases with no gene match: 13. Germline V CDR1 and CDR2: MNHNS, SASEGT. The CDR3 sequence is CASDKREPASDTQYF. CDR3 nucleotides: TGTGCCAGCGATAAGCGGGAGCCTGCTTCCGATACGCAGTATTTT.

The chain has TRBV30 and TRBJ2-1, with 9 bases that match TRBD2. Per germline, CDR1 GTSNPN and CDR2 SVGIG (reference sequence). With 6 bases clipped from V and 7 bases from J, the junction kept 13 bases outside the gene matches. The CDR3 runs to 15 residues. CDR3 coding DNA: TGTGCCTGCGGAGTAGCCGGCGGGAGGGCGAATGAGCAGTTCTTC. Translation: CACGVAGGRANEQFF.

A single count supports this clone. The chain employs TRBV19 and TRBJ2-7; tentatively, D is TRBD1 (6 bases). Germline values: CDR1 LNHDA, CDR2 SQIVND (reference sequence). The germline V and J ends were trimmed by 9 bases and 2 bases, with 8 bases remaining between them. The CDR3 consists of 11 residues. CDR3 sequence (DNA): TGTGCCAGCCAGGGGCCCTACGAGCAGTACTTC. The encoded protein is CASQGPYEQYF.

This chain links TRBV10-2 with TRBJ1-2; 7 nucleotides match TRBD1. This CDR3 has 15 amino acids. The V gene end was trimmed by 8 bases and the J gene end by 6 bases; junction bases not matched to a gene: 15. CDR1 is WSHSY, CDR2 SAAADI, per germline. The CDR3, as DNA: TGCGCCAGCGGTCGATACAGGGGACTGCCCGATGGCTACACCTTC. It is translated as CASGRYRGLPDGYTF.

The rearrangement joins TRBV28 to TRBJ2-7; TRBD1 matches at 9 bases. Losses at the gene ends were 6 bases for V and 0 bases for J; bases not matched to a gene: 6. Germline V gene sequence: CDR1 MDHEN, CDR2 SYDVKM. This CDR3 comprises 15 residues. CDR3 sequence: CASRTQGAGSYEQYF. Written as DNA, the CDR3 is TGTGCCAGCAGAACACAGGGGGCGGGCTCCTACGAGCAGTACTTC.

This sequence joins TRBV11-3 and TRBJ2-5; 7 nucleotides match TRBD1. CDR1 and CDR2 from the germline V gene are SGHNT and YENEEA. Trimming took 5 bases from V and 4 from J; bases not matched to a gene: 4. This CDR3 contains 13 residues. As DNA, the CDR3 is TGTGCCAGCAGCCCGAGACAGGGAGAGACCCAGTACTTC. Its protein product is CASSPRQGETQYF.

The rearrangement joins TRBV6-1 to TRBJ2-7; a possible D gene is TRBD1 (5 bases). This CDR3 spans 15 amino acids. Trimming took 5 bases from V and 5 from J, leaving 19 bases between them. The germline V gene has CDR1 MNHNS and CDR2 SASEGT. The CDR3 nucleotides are TGTGCCAGCAGTTCACAGGCCCCCCCATTGGACGAGCAGTACTTC. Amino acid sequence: CASSSQAPPLDEQYF.